These 30 T cell receptor beta chains share one sample of origin, sequenced in a study of read filtering for tumor transcriptome and immune sequencing. This library used 300 to 500 ng RNA and molecular barcoded adaptors spanning alpha/delta and beta/gamma chains. TCRdb reprocessed the reads via MiXCR and lists one record per CDR3 protein. The table has approximately 24,000 distinct CDR3 sequences, approximately 23% seen once. The sample consisted of a population of CD138-negative cells sorted from bone marrow. The receptor set was obtained from a donor at least 40 years old with multiple myeloma.

Many counts were recorded for this clonotype. The CDR3 nucleotides are TGCGCCAGCAGCTTGACGGGAGGGAACACCGGGGAGCTGTTTTTT. This sequence encodes CASSLTGGNTGELFF. The V gene is TRBV5-1, the J gene TRBJ2-2; TRBD2 matches 7 bases. The CDR3 consists of 15 residues. Germline V gene sequence: CDR1 SGHRS, CDR2 YFSETQ. After removal of 1 base from V and 1 base from J, the junction contained 1 base not matched to a gene.

This clonotype was seen more than once but under ten times. The chain joins TRBV3-1 to TRBJ2-1; D possibly corresponds to TRBD2 (5 bases). Germline V CDR1 and CDR2: LGHDT, YNNKEL (reference sequence). The V and J ends lost 3 bases and 4 bases respectively, with 13 bases between them. This CDR3 is built from 15 residues. The CDR3 loop reads CASSQGAEFYNEQFF. DNA of the CDR3: TGTGCCAGCAGCCAGGGAGCGGAGTTTTACAATGAGCAGTTCTTC.

The rearrangement uses TRBV7-8 and TRBJ1-1, with unresolved D. Germline V CDR1 and CDR2: SGHVS, FQNEAQ. Deletions cut 5 bases from V and 8 bases from J, with 18 bases between. The CDR3 has 14 residues. The CDR3 loop reads CASSLRLRGTEAFF. CDR3 bases: TGTGCCAGCAGCCTTAGACTGCGAGGCACCGAAGCTTTCTTT.

This clonotype showed up just a few times. The chain combines TRBV6-5 with TRBJ1-5, with TRBD1 as a possible D gene (5 bases). Germline V gene data show CDR1 as MNHEY and CDR2 as SVGAGI. The CDR3 extends over 15 amino acids. V was trimmed by 6 bases and J by 11 bases, leaving 23 bases between them. In nucleotides, the CDR3 is TGTGCCAGCAGCAAATTGAGGCCTGGGGGTTCGGCCCAGCATTTT. Its protein product is CASSKLRPGGSAQHF.

In its sample, this clonotype is medium-sized (0.01 to 0.1%). CDR3 nucleotide sequence: TGTGCCAGCAGCTTAGCAGGAGGCAGGGCGCATAATTCACCCCTCCACTTT. Translating gives CASSLAGGRAHNSPLHF. The chain has TRBV7-2 and TRBJ1-6, with a possible D match to TRBD1 (5 bases). This CDR3 is built from 17 residues. V lost 0 bases to trimming and J lost 5 bases, with 14 bases between them. In germline, CDR1 is SGHTA, CDR2 FQGNSA. The full variable domain, rest sourced from reference TRBV7-2 and TRBJ1-6, is GAGVSQSPSNKVTEKGKDVELRCDPISGHTALYWYRQSLGQGLEFLIYFQGNSAPDKSGLPSDRFSAERTGGSVSTLTIQRTQQEDSAVYLCASSLAGGRAHNSPLHFGNGTRLTVT.

This clonotype has only a few counts. The chain links TRBV12-3 or TRBV12-4 to TRBJ1-5, with a tentative D call TRBD1 (5 bases). Trimming took off 4 bases at V and 5 bases at J, with 18 bases between the two ends. This CDR3 contains 16 residues. In nucleotides, the CDR3 is TGTGCCAGCAGTTCCGGCCAGGGATGGAATTATCAGCCCCAGCATTTT. This encodes CASSSGQGWNYQPQHF.

This clonotype was detected ten times or more. The chain recombines TRBV6-5 with TRBJ1-4; D perhaps matches TRBD1 (5 bases). From germline, CDR1 is MNHEY and CDR2 SVGAGI. The CDR3 covers 15 residues. V lost 0 bases and J 6 bases, leaving 11 bases between the germline ends. The CDR3 loop is CASSYSAGDHEKLFF. CDR3 in DNA: TGTGCCAGCAGTTACTCGGCGGGGGATCATGAAAAACTGTTTTTT.

The sample holds many counts of this clonotype. The rearrangement uses TRBV5-1 and TRBJ2-3; 12 positions agree with TRBD1. Germline V CDR1 and CDR2: SGHRS, YFSETQ. With 2 bases clipped from V and 6 bases from J, the junction kept 10 bases outside the gene matches. The CDR3 sequence is 17 residues long. CDR3 nucleotides: TGCGCCAGCAGCTTCGGCGGGACAGGGGGCAAGGGGGATACGCAGTATTTT. Translating it yields CASSFGGTGGKGDTQYF.

As concerns this clonotype: A read error is possible here, since a much larger clone lies one base away. This sequence joins TRBV19 and TRBJ2-3, with 9 bases that match TRBD2. The CDR3 consists of 17 residues. Germline V CDR1 and CDR2: LNHDA, SQIVND (reference sequence). V lost 5 bases, J lost 4 bases, and 13 bases stayed unmatched. This chain's CDR3 is CASSQVAGASYADTQYF. The DNA of the CDR3 is TGTGCCAGTAGTCAAGTAGCGGGGGCCTCTTACGCAGATACGCAGTATTTT.

The chain carries TRBV9 and TRBJ2-3; a possible D gene is TRBD1 (5 bases). Trimming took 4 bases from V and 8 from J, leaving 17 bases between them. Germline CDR1 reads SGDLS; CDR2 reads YYNGEE. The CDR3 has 14 residues. CDR3 sequence (DNA): TGTGCCAGCAGCCCAACTACCTGGCAGGGTACGCAGTATTTT. Translation gives CASSPTTWQGTQYF.

Details on this clonotype: A clone one base away is much larger, so this may be a read error. The chain is built from TRBV20-1 and TRBJ2-3; maybe TRBD2 (6 bases). The CDR3 is made up of 13 amino acids. The germline CDR1 and CDR2 sequences are DFQATT and SNEGSKA (reference sequence). As DNA, the CDR3 is TGCGGTGCCCTAGTGGGGGGAACAGATACGCAGTATTTT. Protein product: CGALVGGTDTQYF.

In its sample, this clonotype was seen many times. The chain has TRBV20-1 and TRBJ2-5; weak D call: TRBD1 (7 bases). This CDR3 comprises 13 residues. V was trimmed by 6 bases and J by 2 bases, leaving 13 bases between them. Germline values: CDR1 DFQATT, CDR2 SNEGSKA (reference sequence). CDR3 sequence: CSATAGQQETQYF. The CDR3 coding sequence is TGCAGTGCCACGGCGGGACAGCAAGAGACCCAGTACTTC.

The chain links TRBV27 to TRBJ1-5; a possible D gene is TRBD1 (5 bases). Germline CDR1 is MNHEY and CDR2 is SMNVEV (reference sequence). The V gene lost 5 bases and the J gene lost 1 base, with 15 bases spanning the gap. The CDR3 consists of 16 residues. The CDR3 region has the DNA TGTGCCAGCAGTCCCCTGGGGCAGGGCAGCAATCAGCCCCAGCATTTT. This sequence encodes CASSPLGQGSNQPQHF.

In regard to this clonotype: Mismatch with germline at one junction end may stem from a read error. The chain combines TRBV5-6 with TRBJ1-5; D unclear. CDR1 is SGHDT and CDR2 is YYEEEE in the germline V gene. This CDR3 contains 14 residues. In DNA form, the CDR3 reads TGTGCCAACAGCTTGGTTGGGCAGAATCAGCCCCAGCATTTT. Translated, it gives CANSLVGQNQPQHF.

This clonotype was seen only a few times. The chain combines TRBV29-1 with TRBJ2-2; D tentatively reads TRBD1 or TRBD2 (5 bases each). V gave up 2 bases and J gave up 4 bases, with 14 bases separating them. Germline assignment: CDR1 SQVTM and CDR2 ANQGSEA. There are 15 residues in the CDR3. The CDR3, as DNA: TGCAGCGTTGAAAAAGGGCAGGGAGCCACCGGGGAGCTGTTTTTT. Its protein is CSVEKGQGATGELFF.

This clonotype was counted only a few times. CDR3 sequence (DNA): TGTGCCAGCAGGATGACAGACCACTATGGCTACACCTTC. It codes for CASRMTDHYGYTF. The chain has TRBV2 and TRBJ1-2; D is perhaps TRBD1 (5 bases). This CDR3 has 13 amino acids. Germline CDR1 reads SNHLY; CDR2 reads FYNNEI. Between the trimmed V and J ends, which lost 6 bases and 3 bases, there was a span of 11 bases. The full variable domain, in which reference TRBV2 and TRBJ1-2 provide the parts outside the CDR3, is EPEVTQTPSHQVTQMGQEVILRCVPISNHLYFYWYRQILGQKVEFLVSFYNNEISEKSEIFDDQFSVERPDGSNFTLKIRSTKLEDSAMYFCASRMTDHYGYTFGSGTRLTVV.

This clonotype showed up many times. The V call is TRBV20-1, the J call TRBJ2-1; 9 nucleotides line up with TRBD2. With 5 bases clipped from V and 10 bases from J, the junction kept 15 bases outside the gene matches. Per germline, CDR1 DFQATT and CDR2 SNEGSKA (reference sequence). CDR3 size: 15 residues. CDR3 in DNA: TGCAGTGCTCCAGAGGCGGTAGCGGGGGTCGGAGAGCAGTTCTTC. Encoded protein: CSAPEAVAGVGEQFF.

This chain uses TRBV20-1 with TRBJ2-7, with 10 bases that match TRBD2. CDR1 DFQATT and CDR2 SNEGSKA come from the germline V gene (reference sequence). J lost 4 bases, V lost 6 bases, and 6 bases had no gene match. The CDR3 totals 13 residues. Written as DNA, the CDR3 is TGCAGTGCACCGGGACTAGCGCCTTACGAGCAGTACTTC. Translation: CSAPGLAPYEQYF.

The table lists this clonotype with many counts. CDR3 residues: CASRRGNTEAFF. The CDR3 coding sequence is TGTGCCAGCAGGCGGGGGAACACTGAAGCTTTCTTT. The rearrangement links TRBV2 to TRBJ1-1; D is unresolved. The V end was cut by 6 bases, the J end by 1 base, with 6 bases between. The germline V gene encodes CDR1 SNHLY and CDR2 FYNNEI. CDR3 size: 12 residues. Variable domain in full (rest from reference TRBV2 and TRBJ1-1): EPEVTQTPSHQVTQMGQEVILRCVPISNHLYFYWYRQILGQKVEFLVSFYNNEISEKSEIFDDQFSVERPDGSNFTLKIRSTKLEDSAMYFCASRRGNTEAFFGQGTRLTVV.

The chain recombines TRBV6-1 with TRBJ1-1, with 8 bases aligning to TRBD1. This CDR3 contains 14 residues. Germline V gene data show CDR1 as MNHNS and CDR2 as SASEGT. Unmatched junction bases numbered 5, after V lost 3 bases and J lost 5 bases. The CDR3: CASSDGQGGTEAFF. Written as DNA, the CDR3 is TGTGCCAGCAGTGATGGACAGGGAGGGACTGAAGCTTTCTTT.

There are many counts of this clonotype. The genes are TRBV28 and TRBJ1-2; a possible D gene is TRBD1 (5 bases). Germline V gene data show CDR1 as MDHEN and CDR2 as SYDVKM. Trimming pared 7 bases from V and 4 bases from J, leaving 16 bases between. The CDR3 is 14 residues long. This chain's CDR3 is CASTIRGNGYGYTF. The CDR3 DNA is TGTGCCAGCACCATAAGGGGAAATGGCTATGGCTACACCTTC.

The table lists this clonotype with many counts. The V call is TRBV3-1, the J call TRBJ1-1; D perhaps matches TRBD1 (6 bases). Germline V lookup: CDR1 LGHDT, CDR2 YNNKEL (reference sequence). This CDR3 is 14 amino acids long. V was pared by 1 base and J by 3 bases, with 9 bases between. CDR3 nucleotide sequence: TGTGCCAGCAGCCAAGCGGACAGACACACTGAAGCTTTCTTT. Amino acid sequence: CASSQADRHTEAFF.

This clonotype was counted many times. The chain has TRBV11-3 and TRBJ2-5; D is unclear. This CDR3 region has 12 residues. Germline CDR1 and CDR2: SGHNT and YENEEA. V was clipped by 0 bases and J by 5 bases, with 4 bases between them. The CDR3 reads CASSLDRETQYF. CDR3 in DNA: TGTGCCAGCAGCTTAGATCGGGAGACCCAGTACTTC.

The sample holds many counts of this clonotype. The chain combines TRBV7-3 with TRBJ2-2; D perhaps matches TRBD1 (6 bases). Trimming pared 2 bases from V and 5 bases from J, leaving 9 bases between. The length of the CDR3 is 14 residues. Germline assignment: CDR1 SGHTA and CDR2 FQGTGA. In nucleotides, the CDR3 is TGTGCCAGCAGCTTAGGGGGCAGGACCGGGGAGCTGTTTTTT. Its translation is CASSLGGRTGELFF.

At least ten counts were recorded for this clonotype. This sequence joins TRBV25-1 and TRBJ1-6; D call uncertain. Germline assignment: CDR1 MGHDK and CDR2 SYGVNS. The CDR3 contains 13 residues. V was shortened by 4 bases and J by 10 bases, with 11 bases between the two germline ends. CDR3 DNA: TGTGCCAGCAGTGCACAGAACCGGTCACCCCTCCACTTT. Protein product: CASSAQNRSPLHF.

The chain links TRBV12-3 or TRBV12-4 to TRBJ2-2, with D tentatively TRBD1 (6 bases). CDR3 length: 16 residues. Trimming took 1 base from V and 7 from J, leaving 16 bases between them. CDR3 region: CASSLVQGFKNGELFF. The CDR3 nucleotides read TGTGCCAGCAGTTTAGTACAGGGATTTAAGAACGGGGAGCTGTTTTTT.

This clonotype was seen at least ten times. The V gene is TRBV19, the J gene TRBJ1-4; no firm D call. Trimming pared 1 base from V and 4 bases from J, leaving 7 bases between. The CDR3 is 14 amino acids. From germline, CDR1 is LNHDA and CDR2 SQIVND (reference sequence). In nucleotides, the CDR3 is TGTGCCAGTAGTATAGGCCAGGTTAATGAAAAACTGTTTTTT. It is translated as CASSIGQVNEKLFF.

Concerning this clonotype: This sequence is one base from a far larger clone and is likely a read error. J is TRBJ2-7 and V is TRBV7-2; 7 bases fit TRBD1. Germline assignment: CDR1 SGHTA and CDR2 FQGNSA. This CDR3 has 16 amino acids. Trimming removed 5 bases from V and 3 bases from J; junction bases left unmatched: 13. The CDR3 coding sequence is TGTGCCAGCAGCCCTCCGACAGGGTTTAGGCGCTACGAGCAGTACTTC. It encodes CASSPPTGFRRYEQYF. Combining the CDR3 with reference TRBV7-2 and TRBJ2-7 gives the whole variable domain GAGVSQSPSNKVTEKGKDVELRCDPISGHTALYWYRQSLGQGLEFLIYFQGNSAPDKSGLPSDRFSAERTGGSVSTLTIQRTQQEDSAVYLCASSPPTGFRRYEQYFGPGTRLTVT.

This clonotype has more than one count but fewer than ten. The CDR3 DNA follows: TGTGCCAGCAGCCGCTCAGGGAATCAGCCCCAGCATTTT. Protein sequence: CASSRSGNQPQHF. The J gene is TRBJ1-5, the V gene TRBV3-1, with a weak D call TRBD1 (5 bases). The CDR3 loop spans 13 amino acids. Germline V gene sequence: CDR1 LGHDT, CDR2 YNNKEL (reference sequence). V lost 4 bases and J lost 4, with 8 bases in between.

The gene calls are TRBV7-9 and TRBJ2-2, with 7 bases fitting TRBD1. The CDR3 runs to 16 residues. Germline V gene sequence: CDR1 SEHNR, CDR2 FQNEAQ (reference sequence). V gave up 4 bases and J gave up 6 bases; unmatched junction bases: 11. The CDR3 DNA is TGTGCCAGCAGCTACCGGACATACCAGGGGGCCGGGGAGCTGTTTTTT. This encodes CASSYRTYQGAGELFF.